A selection of T cell receptor beta chains follows, all from one sample in a study of T cells after yellow fever vaccination. Using its own MiXCR run on the 5' RACE reads, TCRdb lists one record per CDR3 protein. The data contain around 360,000 distinct CDR3 sequences, 11% of them singletons. The starting material was PBMCs, obtained on the day of the first yellow fever vaccination. All receptors derive from a man between 18 and 35 years old who received the YFV17D yellow fever vaccine. CDR3s include the opening cysteine and the closing phenylalanine or tryptophan. Size tells how often a clone was seen (once, few, many) or the class of an expanded clone, and some rows leave it out.

J	size	V	CDR3
TRBJ1-6	few	TRBV30	CAWSPRTAWNSPLHF
TRBJ1-5	few	TRBV12-3/TRBV12-4	CASSSLMTGNQPQHF
TRBJ1-2	few	TRBV12-3/TRBV12-4	CASTFGDNYGYTF
TRBJ2-6	few	TRBV29-1	CSVASLSGANVLTF
TRBJ2-7	many	TRBV13	CASSLERPGASSYEQYF
TRBJ2-1	few	TRBV20-1	CSARVSHNNEQFF
TRBJ1-5	many	TRBV5-1	CASSSGQGDNQPQHF
TRBJ2-1	NA	TRBV10-3	CAISPAGHSSYNEQFF
TRBJ2-5	NA	TRBV18	CASSPQDPGLGETQYF
TRBJ1-2	many	TRBV30	CASPAGRRRGYTF
TRBJ1-6	NA	TRBV5-1	CASSRNRGPNSPLHF
TRBJ1-2	many	TRBV4-3	CASSQGGTNYGYTF
TRBJ2-5	few	TRBV12-3/TRBV12-4	CASSLVGKEAQYF
TRBJ1-5	few	TRBV30	CAWSTLDSNQPQHF
TRBJ2-3	once	TRBV12-3/TRBV12-4	CASSPAAGLAGGHRTDTQYF
TRBJ2-3	NA	TRBV12-5	CASGRDTITDTQYF
TRBJ2-5	NA	TRBV4-1	CASSQVDAETQYF
TRBJ1-5	few	TRBV12-3/TRBV12-4	CASSRQRQPQHF
TRBJ2-5	few	TRBV29-1	CSVEGAGHQETQYF
TRBJ2-7	few	TRBV12-3/TRBV12-4	CASTNSYEQYF
TRBJ1-2	NA	TRBV7-8	CASSFRELSYGYTF
TRBJ1-2	many	TRBV6-1	CASSDGGEGGNYGYTF
TRBJ1-2	NA	TRBV5-6	CASSLGDGNGYTF
TRBJ2-2	few	TRBV12-5	CASAAGLATNTGELFF
TRBJ1-1	NA	TRBV29-1	CSVEGNGEAFF
TRBJ2-5	many	TRBV7-3	CASSPAGSGGPGRETQYF
TRBJ1-2	NA	TRBV20-1	CSATKSGYGYTF
TRBJ2-7	few	TRBV28	CASSLFKGIRAYEQYF
TRBJ1-2	few	TRBV7-9	CASSLGGRDYGYTF
TRBJ1-1	NA	TRBV12-3/TRBV12-4	CASRVLGISTEAFF
TRBJ1-5	NA	TRBV27	CASSLWAGSRNQPQHF
TRBJ1-1	few	TRBV29-1	CSVLGQGDVVTEAFF
TRBJ2-3	few	TRBV7-3	CASSLTPTSGGRLDTQYF
TRBJ2-3	many	TRBV4-2	CASTNGVGTDTQYF
TRBJ2-5	many	TRBV18	CASSTGQGPETQYF
TRBJ1-2	few	TRBV10-3	CASGSALPSNYGYTF
TRBJ2-1	NA	TRBV7-2	CASSPDRNNEQFF
TRBJ2-7	NA	TRBV29-1	CSGLGAGAPSYEQYF
TRBJ2-3	NA	TRBV2	CASNSEGDTQYF
TRBJ1-5	few	TRBV20-1	CSARGQVVEPQHF
TRBJ2-2	few	TRBV2	CASSVGENTGELFF
TRBJ2-3	NA	TRBV4-3	CASSQSLPASGDTQYF
TRBJ2-6	many	TRBV12-3/TRBV12-4	CASHAGQGFSGANVLTF
TRBJ2-5	few	TRBV4-1	CASSHGDSPDETQYF
TRBJ1-5	few	TRBV19	CASSTGQGGNQPQHF
TRBJ1-2	few	TRBV20-1	CSARGTNTNYGYTF
TRBJ2-5	few	TRBV4-1	CASSHLDRGQETQYF
TRBJ2-3	few	TRBV7-2	CASSPQPGQGTQYF
TRBJ2-1	few	TRBV5-6	CASSLVAGGAEQFF
TRBJ1-2	NA	TRBV7-9	CASGRDTYGYTF